These 25 T cell receptor beta chains were all obtained from the same sample, sequenced in a study of CD8 T cells in ankylosing spondylitis. Points from the study as a whole: The study identified a TCR beta motif of several highly homologous variants that appeared characteristic of ankylosing spondylitis blood.

TCRdb re-derived calls from the 5' RACE reads in MiXCR, one entry per CDR3 protein. Of around 890,000 distinct CDR3 sequences listed, about 10% are singletons. Antigens for these TCRs are unknown. Material for sequencing was blood, either unsorted or a sorted T cell fraction (not recorded which). These receptors originate from a male donor with ankylosing spondylitis.

The genes are TRBV6-1 and TRBJ1-1; 8 bases match TRBD1. The V and J ends lost 6 bases and 5 bases, in that order; junction bases with no gene match: 8. Looked up from germline, CDR1 is MNHNS and CDR2 is SASEGT. The CDR3 is 14 residues long. CDR3 coding DNA: TGTGCCAGCAGAACCGACAGGGGTTGGACTGAAGCTTTCTTT. Amino acids: CASRTDRGWTEAFF.

This clonotype has only a few counts. J is TRBJ2-1 and V is TRBV20-1, with D maybe TRBD1 (5 bases). Per the germline V gene, CDR1 is DFQATT and CDR2 is SNEGSKA (reference sequence). Between the trimmed V and J ends, which lost 4 bases and 4 bases, there was a span of 17 bases. The CDR3 spans 15 residues. CDR3 in amino acids: CSAIHWGAEYNEQFF. The DNA for the CDR3 is TGCAGTGCTATTCACTGGGGCGCGGAGTACAATGAGCAGTTCTTC.

This clonotype has more than one count but fewer than ten. The rearrangement uses TRBV2 and TRBJ2-1; TRBD2 agrees at 7 bases. V lost 8 bases and J lost 9; bases outside the gene matches: 16. Germline-derived CDR1 and CDR2 are SNHLY and FYNNEI. The CDR3 loop spans 15 amino acids. In DNA, the CDR3 is TGTGCCAGCGGAGGAGGGAGCGGGGCGAAGCGTGAGCAGTTCTTC. It encodes CASGGGSGAKREQFF.

This clonotype was recorded a few times. V is TRBV11-2 and J is TRBJ2-7, with a possible D match to TRBD2 (5 bases). The V gene lost 0 bases and the J gene lost 4 bases, with 10 bases spanning the gap. Germline CDR1 SGHAT, CDR2 FQNNGV. The CDR3 contains 14 residues. The CDR3 reads CASSLETGGYEQYF. CDR3 sequence (DNA): TGTGCCAGCAGCTTAGAAACCGGAGGTTACGAGCAGTACTTC.

The chain combines TRBV20-1 with TRBJ2-1, with a tentative D call TRBD1 (8 bases). Between the trimmed V and J ends, which lost 6 bases and 7 bases, there was a span of 28 bases. The V gene's germline CDR1 is DFQATT and CDR2 SNEGSKA (reference sequence). This CDR3 is 17 amino acids long. Here the CDR3 DNA reads TGCAGTGCAACCCCCGGGGGGACAGGCCTCGGGGGGAATGAGCAGTTCTTC. Amino acids: CSATPGGTGLGGNEQFF.

This clonotype was counted only a few times. V usage is TRBV7-2 and J usage is TRBJ2-3, with D possibly being TRBD2 (7 bases). V lost 5 bases and J lost 7, with 25 bases in between. Germline CDR1 is SGHTA and CDR2 is FQGNSA. CDR3 length equals 17 residues. The CDR3: CASSPPEGVPGGNTQYF. The CDR3, as DNA: TGTGCCAGCAGCCCCCCGGAGGGGGTCCCGGGAGGCAATACGCAGTATTTT.

V is TRBV6-1 and J is TRBJ2-7; the D is unclear. V was shortened by 1 base and J by 2 bases, with 9 bases between the two germline ends. This CDR3 comprises 14 residues. The germline V gene has CDR1 MNHNS and CDR2 SASEGT. The CDR3 sequence is CASSEVNVPYEQYF. The CDR3 DNA reads as TGTGCCAGCAGTGAAGTTAATGTCCCCTACGAGCAGTACTTC.

The chain employs TRBV5-5 and TRBJ2-7, with TRBD1 matching over 9 bases. The ends lost 6 bases at V and 0 bases at J; junction bases unmatched: 10. The CDR3 has 16 amino acids. Germline lookup yields CDR1 SGHKS and CDR2 YYEKEE (reference sequence). The CDR3 region has the DNA TGTGCCAGCAAGTTACAGGGACAGGGCTTCTCCTACGAGCAGTACTTC. Its protein is CASKLQGQGFSYEQYF.

This clonotype was seen at least ten times. The chain carries TRBV4-3 and TRBJ2-5; maybe TRBD1 (5 bases). This CDR3 region has 15 residues. Germline CDR1 is LGHNA and CDR2 is YSLEER. Trimming cost V 0 bases and J 4 bases, with 12 bases left between them. The CDR3 here is CASSQDWAGRETQYF. CDR3 DNA sequence: TGCGCCAGCAGCCAAGATTGGGCAGGGCGAGAGACCCAGTACTTC.

With regard to this clonotype: The junction departs from the called germline gene at one end, perhaps through a read error. The genes are TRBV12-3 or TRBV12-4 and TRBJ1-4, with a possible D match to TRBD1 (5 bases). The CDR3 is 14 amino acids. The CDR3 bases are TGTGACAGCAGCCCACAGGCAACTAATGAAAAACTGTTTTTT. It codes for CDSSPQATNEKLFF.

This clonotype came up once. The CDR3 spells CATSDSTSALYNEQFF. As DNA, the CDR3 is TGTGCCACCAGTGATTCCACTAGCGCCCTGTACAATGAGCAGTTCTTC. This chain joins TRBV24-1 and TRBJ2-1, with 7 nucleotides matching TRBD2. Trimming cost V 2 bases and J 4 bases; bases outside gene matches: 7. Germline CDR1 is KGHDR and CDR2 is SFDVKD. This CDR3 is built from 16 residues.

This clonotype was observed a few times. The chain uses TRBV20-1 and TRBJ2-7; the D is unclear. CDR1 DFQATT and CDR2 SNEGSKA come from the germline V gene (reference sequence). The V end was cut by 0 bases, the J end by 0 bases, with 9 bases between. This CDR3 comprises 14 residues. CDR3 loop: CSAREGTASYEQYF. CDR3 sequence (DNA): TGCAGTGCTAGAGAGGGAACGGCCTCCTACGAGCAGTACTTC.

This clonotype was seen ten or more times. The gene calls are TRBV20-1 and TRBJ1-6; D might be TRBD1 (6 bases). Germline V gene lookup returns CDR1 DFQATT and CDR2 SNEGSKA (reference sequence). The CDR3 runs 16 residues. The V end was cut by 3 bases, the J end by 0 bases, with 12 bases between. CDR3 nucleotides: TGCAGTGCTAGTGGGGGCTTGAGCTCCTATAATTCACCCCTCCACTTT. Translation gives CSASGGLSSYNSPLHF.

Only a few counts were recorded for this clonotype. The chain recombines TRBV3-1 with TRBJ2-4, with D tentatively TRBD1 (5 bases). The CDR3 runs 14 residues. Germline V gene sequence: CDR1 LGHDT, CDR2 YNNKEL (reference sequence). V was cut by 1 base and J by 9 bases, with 13 bases left in between. The CDR3 reads CASSQAQGRAIQYF. The CDR3 DNA follows: TGTGCCAGCAGCCAAGCTCAGGGAAGGGCCATTCAGTACTTC.

There are a few counts of this clonotype. The genes are TRBV20-1 and TRBJ1-1; TRBD1 matches 8 bases. Looked up from germline, CDR1 is DFQATT and CDR2 is SNEGSKA (reference sequence). The CDR3 contains 14 residues. V lost 3 bases to trimming and J lost 3 bases; unmatched junction nucleotides: 6. CDR3 bases: TGCAGTGCTAGTAAGCAGGGGGCTGACACTGAAGCTTTCTTT. It encodes CSASKQGADTEAFF.

This clonotype was found a few times. This chain uses TRBV20-1 with TRBJ2-7; D remains unclear. V shed 5 bases and J shed 3 bases, with 14 bases lying between them. Per germline, CDR1 DFQATT and CDR2 SNEGSKA (reference sequence). The CDR3 length is 13 residues. The CDR3 loop reads CSARIHEDYEQYF. Written as DNA, the CDR3 is TGCAGTGCTCGGATCCATGAGGACTACGAGCAGTACTTC.

This sequence joins TRBV20-1 and TRBJ2-5, with 11 bases identical to TRBD2. Per the germline V gene, CDR1 is DFQATT and CDR2 is SNEGSKA (reference sequence). This CDR3 contains 14 residues. J lost 3 bases, V lost 5 bases, and 5 bases had no gene match. CDR3 nucleotides: TGCAGTGCTCCGGGACTAGCGGACAAAGAGACCCAGTACTTC. It translates to CSAPGLADKETQYF.

The CDR3 region is CASSKAEDSLEEAKNIQYF. The CDR3, as DNA: TGTGCCAGCAGCAAAGCGGAGGACTCCCTGGAGGAGGCCAAAAACATTCAGTACTTC. The chain has TRBV21-1 and TRBJ2-4; TRBD2 is the table's D call, not checked against the DNA. TRBV21-1 is a recognized pseudogene. The CDR3 is 19 amino acids.

This clonotype has a count of ten or more. This sequence joins TRBV29-1 and TRBJ2-7; TRBD1 is a possible D gene (6 bases). Deletions cut 0 bases from V and 3 bases from J, with 9 bases between. The germline V gene encodes CDR1 SQVTM and CDR2 ANQGSEA. CDR3 length: 13 amino acids. In DNA form, the CDR3 reads TGCAGCGTTGAAGATCGACAGGACTACGAGCAGTACTTC. This gives the protein CSVEDRQDYEQYF.

This clonotype occurred many times. The chain links TRBV6-2 or TRBV6-3 to TRBJ2-1, with TRBD1 identical over 9 bases. CDR1 is MNHEY and CDR2 is SVGEGT in the germline V gene. This CDR3 comprises 17 residues. Losses at the gene ends were 2 bases for V and 3 bases for J; bases not matched to a gene: 8. The CDR3 reads CASSYTRPGQGYNEQFF. The DNA for the CDR3 is TGTGCCAGCAGTTACACCCGACCGGGACAGGGCTACAATGAGCAGTTCTTC.

J is TRBJ1-2 and V is TRBV10-3; D perhaps matches TRBD1 (6 bases). The CDR3 spans 12 residues. V was clipped by 6 bases and J by 8 bases, with 13 bases between them. CDR1 and CDR2 (germline): ENHRY, SYGVKD. As DNA, the CDR3 is TGTGCCATCAGCCTGGACAGCGAGGGCTACACCTTC. Translated, it gives CAISLDSEGYTF.

This clonotype was observed at least ten times. The chain uses TRBV29-1 and TRBJ2-5, with a tentative D call TRBD2 (5 bases). The CDR3 consists of 12 residues. CDR1 and CDR2 from the germline V gene are SQVTM and ANQGSEA. Trimming left V 3 bases short and J 3 bases short, with 8 bases between. The CDR3 DNA reads as TGCAGCGTTGATAGGACTGAAGAGACCCAGTACTTC. This translates into CSVDRTEETQYF.

This chain connects TRBV29-1 to TRBJ1-3, with D maybe TRBD1 (5 bases). The germline V gene has CDR1 SQVTM and CDR2 ANQGSEA. The ends were cut back, 6 bases at V and 8 bases at J, with 17 bases in the middle. The CDR3 consists of 13 residues. The CDR3: CSVAGTMEDTIYF. CDR3 coding DNA: TGCAGCGTCGCCGGGACGATGGAGGACACCATATATTTT.

V usage is TRBV5-6 and J usage is TRBJ2-1, with D perhaps given as TRBD1 or TRBD2 (5 bases each). This CDR3 region has 15 residues. Germline values: CDR1 SGHDT, CDR2 YYEEEE. V lost 0 bases and J lost 8, with 15 bases in between. The CDR3 coding sequence is TGTGCCAGCAGCTTGGCGTCCGGGGCTGGGGATGAGCAGTTCTTC. Translation gives CASSLASGAGDEQFF. The variable domain in full, with the rest retrieved from reference TRBV5-6 and TRBJ2-1, is DAGVTQSPTHLIKTRGQQVTLRCSPKSGHDTVSWYQQALGQGPQFIFQYYEEEERQRGNFPDRFSGHQFPNYSSELNVNALLLGDSALYLCASSLASGAGDEQFFGPGTRLTVL.

This clonotype came up many times. This chain uses TRBV29-1 with TRBJ2-1; 15 bases match TRBD2. V lost 4 bases and J lost 0; bases outside the gene matches: 7. Germline CDR1 and CDR2: SQVTM and ANQGSEA. CDR3 length: 18 residues. The CDR3 region is CSVVFGLAGGNSYNEQFF. Here the CDR3 DNA reads TGCAGCGTTGTGTTTGGACTAGCGGGAGGGAACTCCTACAATGAGCAGTTCTTC.